This T cell receptor (beta chain) was identified during a study of blood T cell repertoires in COVID-19 (dated by TCRdb to 2018 to 2021). Study-level background: Samples from collaborators originated in the United States, Italy and Spain and spanned both the acute and convalescent phases of COVID-19. The samples were drawn from the first 160 participants of the ongoing ImmuneRACE study and from 950 to 1,500 subjects provided by 6 global collaborators. Sample metadata almost always included a de-identified subject ID, COVID-19 status, age in years and sex. The prospective study material was composed of cDNA or gDNA derived from T cells, B-cell-depleted T cells, or PBMCs. Subjects who had been exposed to COVID-19, were actively infected with it, or had recovered from it provided the deeply sampled blood TCRbeta repertoires that made up the dataset. The repertoires were released in a freely available public database meant as a resource for research on the immune response to SARS-CoV-2. Where available, HLA class I and class II types were taken from metadata supplied by the sample provider and were not determined by assay-based typing. Study-level results and caveats: How much clinical and demographic metadata was included differed by source and by participant, and the metadata was provided uncurated.

This clone was recorded only once. No cognate antigen has been identified for it. No clone much larger than this one lies a single base away; base qualities are absent. TCRbeta CDR3 regions were amplified from genomic DNA using the immunoSEQ Assay, a bias-controlled multiplex PCR. The original methods were these. Within the assay, amplification of reference gene primers was used to estimate how many nucleated cells each sample contained. Sequence reads were collapsed and filtered to measure the absolute abundance of every unique TCRbeta CDR3 rearrangement. For each sample, productive Simpson clonality was calculated by taking the square root of Simpson's diversity index across productive rearrangements. Drawn from immuneACCESS, this table holds only the in-frame rearrangements with V and J called that TCRdb kept. Clones are partly lost; checked studies trace under half to an unresolved V gene and leave the rest unexplained. The D gene and trimming were derived from the DNA, and the V and J assignments and clone size from that table. The sample profile shows about 330,000 clones; 80% to 90% of them were found once. Jointly, the top ten make up about 5% of the sample.

Enrolling through a virtual design, the prospective study's participants ranged in age from roughly 18 to 89 years and lived across roughly 24 United States geographic areas. In the prospective study, participants were assigned to cohorts based on the clinical history participants reported in a screening survey and a study questionnaire. Recovered participants in ImmuneRACE Cohort 3 were defined by two consecutive negative NP/OP PCR tests, clearance by a healthcare professional, or resolution of symptoms. In the prospective study, whole blood, serum and a nasopharyngeal or oropharyngeal swab were collected from each participant by mobile phlebotomists. Over a 2-month period, participants in the prospective study had the option of providing additional blood draws and questionnaires. Before DNA extraction, blood samples from the prospective study were shipped at room temperature or frozen. Including the terminal cysteine and phenylalanine, the CDR3 comprises 15 residues. Only the CDR3 portion is preserved as DNA: 45 bases, with reading frame beginning at the first base. Trimming at the junction amounts to 5 bases on V and 5 bases on J, and the germline ends lie 13 bases apart. The germline V gene (reference sequence) supplies CDR1 SEHNR and CDR2 FQNEAQ.

The sequence was obtained from a man aged 30 to 45 who had recovered from COVID-19. The sample comprised PBMCs or T cells enriched from blood (not recorded which). Recombination linked TRBV7-9 to TRBJ1-6; TRBD1 is perhaps the D gene, given 5 matching bases. Here is the DNA: TGTGCCAGCAGCGAAACCACAGGAGATAATTCACCCCTCCACTTT. This sequence encodes CASSETTGDNSPLHF.